This TCR beta chain is from a study of blood T cell repertoires in COVID-19. Overall study: Samples taken during acute and convalescent COVID-19 were collected in the United States, Italy and Spain.

Clinical histories supplied by participants themselves formed the basis of cohort assignment. V was shortened by 4 bases and J by 1 base, with 11 bases between the two germline ends. Germline CDR1 is SGHRS and CDR2 is YFSETQ. This CDR3 has 14 residues. Original processing notes: Nucleated cell number was recorded as an estimate derived from reference gene primer amplification. Clones were read by immunoSEQ multiplex PCR, and TCRdb kept only the in-frame ones, dropping some. V and J calls and clone size are as listed in that table; D and trimming were resolved from the DNA. Of roughly 250,000 clones listed, about 87% are singletons.

The sequenced sample was PBMCs or T cells enriched from blood (not recorded which). This receptor was taken from a woman in her 30s with acute COVID-19. The rearrangement joins TRBV5-1 to TRBJ2-5; TRBD1 might be the D (5 bases). The CDR3 here is CASSHADSQETQYF. The CDR3 DNA is TGCGCCAGCAGCCACGCAGACAGCCAAGAGACCCAGTACTTC.